Presented here are 19 T cell receptor beta chains from one specimen sequenced in a study of blood T cell repertoires in COVID-19. TCRdb's table, derived via immunoSEQ multiplex PCR, lists solely in-frame clones and lacks some. The data hold about 160,000 clones, with around four fifths observed a single time. The specimen sequenced was peripheral blood. The receptors derive from a human donor in a cohort sampled during active COVID-19.

This chain connects TRBV5-4 to TRBJ2-1; D is unclear. Germline V lookup: CDR1 SGHNT, CDR2 YYREEE (reference sequence). V lost 2 bases, J lost 3 bases, and 12 bases lay in between. This CDR3 is 15 amino acids long. CDR3 sequence reads: CASSFDRGGYNEQFF. The CDR3 bases are TGTGCCAGCAGCTTTGATCGAGGCGGCTACAATGAGCAGTTCTTC.

The gene calls are TRBV11-2 and TRBJ2-5; D unclear. This CDR3 comprises 14 residues. Germline V gene lookup returns CDR1 SGHAT and CDR2 FQNNGV. With 1 base removed from V and 1 base from J, the gap between germline ends came to 7 bases. CDR3 in amino acids: CASSLGVFQETQYF. CDR3 bases: TGTGCCAGCAGCTTAGGAGTCTTCCAAGAGACCCAGTACTTC.

This sequence joins TRBV11-2 and TRBJ1-6; D ambiguous. The CDR3 sequence is 14 residues long. Germline CDR1 reads SGHAT; CDR2 reads FQNNGV. The ends were cut back, 5 bases at V and 3 bases at J, with 8 bases in the middle. CDR3 region: CASSVKYYNSPLHF. The DNA for the CDR3 is TGTGCCAGCAGCGTAAAATACTATAATTCACCCCTCCACTTT.

The rearrangement joins TRBV5-5 to TRBJ1-1; D not resolved. The ends were cut back, 0 bases at V and 0 bases at J, with 6 bases in the middle. The CDR3 sequence is 14 residues long. Per the germline V gene, CDR1 is SGHKS and CDR2 is YYEKEE (reference sequence). The CDR3: CASSLVQVNTEAFF. The CDR3 coding sequence is TGTGCCAGCAGCTTGGTGCAGGTGAACACTGAAGCTTTCTTT.

The chain uses TRBV29-1 and TRBJ2-1; the match to TRBD2 covers 9 bases. Trimming at V came to 7 bases and at J to 7 bases, leaving 8 bases not matched to a gene. The CDR3 runs 13 residues. Germline-derived CDR1 and CDR2 are SQVTM and ANQGSEA. CDR3: CSGRTSAWNEQFF. In nucleotides, the CDR3 is TGCAGCGGCCGGACTAGCGCGTGGAATGAGCAGTTCTTC.

V is TRBV4-1 and J is TRBJ1-1; D is undetermined. Trimming stripped 0 bases from V and 1 base from J, with 12 bases between. Germline-derived CDR1 and CDR2 are MGHRA and YSYEKL. The CDR3 runs 16 residues. DNA of the CDR3: TGCGCCAGCAGCCAAGAAGGGTACGGGAAGAACACTGAAGCTTTCTTT. Its translation is CASSQEGYGKNTEAFF.

V gene TRBV27 combines with J gene TRBJ1-1; 7 positions match TRBD1. Trimming cost V 5 bases and J 3 bases; bases outside gene matches: 12. The CDR3 contains 16 residues. Germline loops: CDR1 MNHEY, CDR2 SMNVEV (reference sequence). The CDR3 reads CASSPETGYRDTEAFF. DNA of the CDR3: TGTGCCAGCAGTCCGGAGACAGGGTATAGGGACACTGAAGCTTTCTTT.

V is TRBV9 and J is TRBJ2-3, with a weak D call TRBD1 (5 bases). The CDR3 is 15 amino acids. V was pared by 4 bases and J by 0 bases, with 12 bases between. Germline V gene lookup returns CDR1 SGDLS and CDR2 YYNGEE. The CDR3 region has the DNA TGTGCCAGCAGCCCCCAGGGCACTAGCACAGATACGCAGTATTTT. Protein product: CASSPQGTSTDTQYF.

The chain links TRBV2 to TRBJ2-3; tentative D call: TRBD1 (5 bases). CDR3 size: 13 residues. In germline, CDR1 is SNHLY, CDR2 FYNNEI. V lost 4 bases and J 3 bases, leaving 8 bases between the germline ends. The CDR3 region is CASSGQRTDTQYF. Here the CDR3 DNA reads TGTGCCAGCAGTGGACAGAGAACAGATACGCAGTATTTT.

The chain uses TRBV11-3 and TRBJ2-3, with TRBD1 identical over 7 bases. This CDR3 spans 13 amino acids. The ends lost 6 bases at V and 6 bases at J; junction bases unmatched: 6. Germline V CDR1 and CDR2: SGHNT, YENEEA. The CDR3 spells CASRPGQEDTQYF. The CDR3, as DNA: TGTGCCAGCAGACCTGGACAGGAGGATACGCAGTATTTT.

V usage is TRBV5-1 and J usage is TRBJ1-2; 7 positions match TRBD1. Germline CDR1 and CDR2: SGHRS and YFSETQ. V was pared by 3 bases and J by 3 bases, with 2 bases of the junction left unmatched. This CDR3 has 13 amino acids. Here the CDR3 reads CASSSTGDYGYTF. The CDR3 DNA follows: TGCGCCAGCAGCTCCACAGGGGACTATGGCTACACCTTC.

As DNA, the CDR3 is TGTGCCAGCAGCCAAACGTCACTAGCGGGAACCTACGAGCAGTACTTC. Translating it yields CASSQTSLAGTYEQYF. The chain combines TRBV14 with TRBJ2-7; 10 bases fit TRBD2. The CDR3 runs to 16 residues. J was trimmed by 2 bases and V by 2 bases; bases with no gene match: 6. CDR1 is SGHDN, CDR2 FVKESK, per germline.

This clone was seen a single time. The J gene is TRBJ1-5, the V gene TRBV19, with 7 positions matching TRBD1. Per the germline V gene, CDR1 is LNHDA and CDR2 is SQIVND (reference sequence). This CDR3 is 15 amino acids long. Losses at the gene ends were 1 base for V and 7 bases for J; bases not matched to a gene: 7. The chain's CDR3 is CASSIGGQSRQPQHF. The CDR3 coding sequence is TGTGCCAGTAGTATAGGGGGACAGAGTCGGCAGCCCCAGCATTTT. The variable domain in full, completed from reference TRBV19 and TRBJ1-5, reads DGGITQSPKYLFRKEGQNVTLSCEQNLNHDAMYWYRQDPGQGLRLIYYSQIVNDFQKGDIAEGYSVSREKKESFPLTVTSAQKNPTAFYLCASSIGGQSRQPQHFGDGTRLSIL.

The rearrangement uses TRBV3-1 (or the pseudogene TRBV3-2) and TRBJ2-2; 10 bases line up with TRBD2. Germline loops: CDR1 LGHDT, CDR2 YNNKEL (reference sequence). Trimming at V came to 4 bases and at J to 7 bases, leaving 9 bases not matched to a gene. This CDR3 spans 16 amino acids. CDR3 DNA: TGTGCCAGCAGCCGGGGCGGGACTAGCGTTATCGGGGAGCTGTTTTTT. It encodes CASSRGGTSVIGELFF.

The chain is built from TRBV29-1 and TRBJ2-5; 8 bases fit TRBD1. The J segment lost 4 bases and the V segment lost 0 bases, leaving 16 bases of the junction unmatched. The CDR3 extends over 18 amino acids. Germline values: CDR1 SQVTM, CDR2 ANQGSEA. CDR3 region: CSVEDRGRGRGRRETQYF. CDR3 sequence (DNA): TGCAGCGTTGAAGATCGAGGTAGGGGCAGGGGGCGGCGAGAGACCCAGTACTTC.

This rearrangement joins TRBV15 to TRBJ2-2, with TRBD2 matching over 7 bases. The CDR3 covers 14 residues. Losses at the gene ends were 5 bases for V and 6 bases for J; bases not matched to a gene: 6. Germline CDR1 and CDR2: LNHNV and YYDKDF (reference sequence). This CDR3 is CATSPLGGAGELFF. The CDR3 DNA reads as TGTGCCACCAGCCCCCTGGGGGGGGCCGGGGAGCTGTTTTTT.

The chain combines TRBV6-2 or TRBV6-3 with TRBJ2-5, with 7 bases aligning to TRBD2. Germline CDR1 MNHEY, CDR2 SVGEGT. The CDR3 runs 14 residues. The V segment lost 2 bases and the J segment 4 bases; nucleotides outside the gene matches: 4. The CDR3 sequence: CASSYPSGIETQYF. In DNA, the CDR3 is TGTGCCAGCAGTTACCCCAGCGGGATAGAGACCCAGTACTTC.

The CDR3 loop is CASSRTSGGQEITDTQYF. The CDR3 DNA follows: TGCGCCAGCAGCCGGACTAGCGGGGGCCAGGAAATCACAGATACGCAGTATTTT. The chain has TRBV4-3 and TRBJ2-3; 13 bases agree with TRBD2. This CDR3 is 18 amino acids long. The germline V gene has CDR1 LGHNA and CDR2 YSLEER. V trimming: 4 bases; J trimming: 2 bases; junction bases outside the gene matches: 9.

This chain links TRBV20-1 with TRBJ1-1; TRBD1 agrees at 9 bases. CDR1 is DFQATT, CDR2 SNEGSKA, per germline (reference sequence). V lost 6 bases and J lost 13; bases outside the gene matches: 9. The CDR3 sequence is 11 residues long. As DNA, the CDR3 is TGCAGTGCCACGAGTGGGACAGGGTTTTTCTTT. This sequence encodes CSATSGTGFFF.